A selection of T cell receptor beta chains follows, all from one sample in a study of OX40 agonist ivuxolimab in advanced cancers. The method was immunoSEQ multiplex PCR; TCRdb's version includes in-frame clones alone and lacks a portion of them. The sample has 58,000 or so clones, about 88% seen once. The sequencing here drew on CD4+ or CD8+ T cells sorted from blood, taken in a trial of the OX40 agonist ivuxolimab. The receptors were gathered from an adult with an advanced solid tumor such as melanoma, head and neck, liver or kidney cancer. Both conserved end residues are part of each CDR3. A D gene is named only where the DNA matches it firmly. Only some rows state a clone size, as once, few, many or a class for expanded clones.

clone_size	v_call	j_call	d_call	cdr3_aa	cdr3_nt
-	TRBV10-3	TRBJ2-7	TRBD1	CAISGNRGGYEQYF	TGTGCCATCAGTGGGAACAGGGGCGGGTACGAGCAGTACTTC
-	TRBV7-9	TRBJ1-1	-	CASSLALRELDTEAFF	TGTGCCAGCAGCTTAGCGCTGAGAGAGTTAGACACTGAAGCTTTCTTT
-	TRBV4-1	TRBJ2-7	TRBD1	CASSQDGTGGYYEQYF	TGCGCCAGCAGCCAAGATGGGACAGGGGGTTACTACGAGCAGTACTTC
-	TRBV29-1	TRBJ1-2	-	CSVGDAGRGYTF	TGCAGCGTTGGGGACGCAGGAAGAGGCTACACCTTC
-	TRBV7-2	TRBJ1-4	-	CASSFGRGGEKLFF	TGTGCCAGCAGCTTCGGCAGGGGAGGTGAAAAACTGTTTTTT
-	TRBV9	TRBJ2-1	TRBD2	CASSDPGLEFF	TGTGCCAGCAGTGACCCGGGACTAGAGTTCTTC
-	TRBV2	TRBJ2-7	-	CASSERAHEQYF	TGTGCCAGCAGTGAAAGGGCCCACGAGCAGTACTTC
-	TRBV23-1	TRBJ1-1	-	CASPSRRRRNTEAFF	TGCGCCAGCCCATCAAGGCGCAGGAGGAACACTGAAGCTTTCTTT
-	TRBV27	TRBJ2-3	-	CASNLGSGPYPDTQYF	TGTGCCAGCAATCTGGGGTCAGGGCCCTACCCAGATACGCAGTATTTT
-	TRBV9	TRBJ1-6	TRBD1	CASSPPGQGNSPLHF	TGTGCCAGCAGCCCTCCGGGACAGGGGAATTCACCCCTCCACTTT
-	TRBV30	TRBJ2-7	-	CAWSPLAGQGYEQYF	TGTGCCTGGAGTCCTCTAGCGGGACAGGGGTACGAGCAGTACTTC
-	TRBV7-8	TRBJ2-1	-	CASSPQADSYNEQFF	TGTGCCAGCAGCCCCCAAGCGGACTCCTACAATGAGCAGTTCTTC
-	TRBV21-1	TRBJ2-3	-	CASIYTPRQGDLTDTQYF	TGTGCCAGCATCTATACGCCACGACAGGGCGACCTCACAGATACGCAGTATTTT
-	TRBV27	TRBJ1-5	-	CASSFVFPGNQPQHF	TGTGCCAGCAGTTTTGTGTTTCCGGGTAATCAGCCCCAGCATTTT
once	TRBV27	TRBJ2-4	TRBD1	CASSTAGTGRIGKNIQYF	TGTGCCAGCAGCACCGCCGGGACAGGGCGTATTGGCAAAAACATTCAGTACTTC
-	TRBV7-9	TRBJ2-1	TRBD2	CASSLAGLAEWVLYNEQFF	TGTGCCAGCAGCTTAGCAGGTCTAGCGGAGTGGGTCCTTTACAATGAGCAGTTCTTC
-	TRBV29-1	TRBJ2-5	-	CSVVPDLTETQYF	TGCAGCGTCGTCCCAGATCTAACGGAGACCCAGTACTTC
-	TRBV20-1	TRBJ1-2	-	CRTGEGYGYTF	TGCAGGACAGGTGAGGGATATGGCTACACCTTC
-	TRBV9	TRBJ2-7	-	CASSLLELVVINEQYF	TGTGCCAGCAGCCTCCTTGAACTAGTGGTAATCAACGAGCAGTACTTC
-	TRBV9	TRBJ1-1	-	CASSVFGLNTEAFF	TGTGCCAGCAGCGTTTTTGGCCTGAACACTGAAGCTTTCTTT
-	TRBV6-5	TRBJ1-6	TRBD1	CASSPGTGTSPLHF	TGTGCCAGCAGCCCCGGGACAGGGACTTCACCCCTCCACTTT
-	TRBV7-3	TRBJ1-3	-	CASSLPDSSGNTIYF	TGTGCCAGCAGCTTACCTGATAGTTCTGGAAACACCATATATTTT
-	TRBV5-4	TRBJ2-1	TRBD2	CASSLLAGEQFF	TGTGCCAGCAGCTTACTAGCGGGTGAGCAGTTCTTC
once	TRBV27	TRBJ1-2	-	CASSGRGGASYGYTF	TGTGCCAGCAGTGGGCGGGGGGGGGCCTCCTATGGCTACACCTTC
-	TRBV2	TRBJ2-7	TRBD1	CASRGTGGELEQYF	TGTGCCAGCAGAGGGACAGGGGGCGAATTGGAGCAGTACTTC
-	TRBV27	TRBJ2-2	-	CASSSRQRAGELFF	TGTGCCAGCAGCTCTAGACAACGGGCCGGGGAGCTGTTTTTT
-	TRBV5-1	TRBJ2-3	-	CASTWSASTDTQYF	TGCGCCAGCACCTGGTCAGCTAGCACAGATACGCAGTATTTT
medium-sized	TRBV2	TRBJ2-7	TRBD1	CASSEVKGQDFF	TGTGCCAGCAGTGAAGTTAAGGGACAGGACTTTTTC
-	TRBV7-2	TRBJ2-7	TRBD2	CASSPRGGVGSYEQYF	TGTGCCAGCAGCCCCCGGGGGGGGGTTGGAAGCTACGAGCAGTACTTC
-	TRBV6-1	TRBJ2-1	-	CASSAWGPYNEQFF	TGTGCCAGCAGTGCCTGGGGGCCCTACAATGAGCAGTTCTTC
-	TRBV6-1	TRBJ2-1	-	CASSAWEGVYNEQFF	TGTGCCAGCAGTGCCTGGGAGGGGGTCTACAATGAGCAGTTCTTC
-	TRBV10-1	TRBJ2-7	-	CASSPGQPYEQYF	TGCGCCAGCAGCCCAGGACAGCCCTACGAGCAGTACTTC
once	TRBV7-2	TRBJ2-3	TRBD2	CASSLTGGAGDTQYF	TGTGCCAGCAGTTTGACGGGGGGGGCTGGTGATACGCAGTATTTT
-	TRBV14	TRBJ2-3	-	CASSQDLLGRLEWDTQYF	TGTGCCAGCAGCCAAGATCTTTTAGGACGACTTGAGTGGGATACGCAGTATTTT
-	TRBV28	TRBJ2-7	TRBD2	CASSLIAGSSYEQYF	TGTGCCAGCAGTTTGATAGCGGGGAGCTCCTACGAGCAGTACTTC
-	TRBV11-2	TRBJ2-1	-	CASSLAPTHEQFF	TGTGCCAGCAGCTTAGCACCGACCCATGAGCAGTTCTTC
-	TRBV9	TRBJ2-1	TRBD1	CASSSRTGEQFF	TGTGCCAGCAGCTCACGGACAGGGGAGCAGTTCTTC
-	TRBV13	TRBJ2-7	TRBD2	CASSFPGGGYEQYF	TGTGCCAGCAGCTTTCCGGGGGGAGGCTACGAGCAGTACTTC
-	TRBV7-9	TRBJ2-7	TRBD1	CASSLWQGEYEQYF	TGTGCCAGCAGCTTGTGGCAGGGGGAATACGAGCAGTACTTC
-	TRBV6-6	TRBJ1-3	-	CASSPVGGETGNTIYF	TGTGCCAGCAGCCCAGTAGGGGGTGAAACCGGAAACACCATATATTTT
-	TRBV28	TRBJ2-5	-	CASSLDREETQYF	TGTGCCAGCAGTTTAGACAGAGAAGAGACCCAGTACTTC
-	TRBV28	TRBJ2-1	-	CASGIQGNPWIGEQFF	TGTGCCAGCGGAATACAGGGAAACCCTTGGATCGGTGAGCAGTTCTTC
-	TRBV9	TRBJ2-1	-	CASSTRSRGGEQFF	TGTGCCAGCAGCACGCGCTCCCGCGGGGGCGAGCAGTTCTTC
-	TRBV7-2	TRBJ1-1	-	CASSYGTGEAFF	TGTGCCAGCAGCTACGGAACAGGGGAAGCTTTCTTT
-	TRBV5-4	TRBJ2-7	TRBD1	CASSIGTGGEQYF	TGTGCCAGCAGCATCGGGACAGGGGGCGAGCAGTACTTC
-	TRBV9	TRBJ2-6	-	CASSGVGSGANVLTF	TGTGCCAGCAGCGGGGTGGGCTCTGGGGCCAACGTCCTGACTTTC
-	TRBV2	TRBJ2-5	-	CASLGPAETQYF	TGTGCCAGCCTGGGGCCCGCTGAGACCCAGTACTTC
-	TRBV28	TRBJ2-1	TRBD2	CASSLGGVTNNEQFF	TGTGCCAGCAGTTTGGGAGGGGTAACCAATAATGAGCAGTTCTTC
-	TRBV9	TRBJ2-1	-	CASSVDYNEQFF	TGTGCCAGCAGCGTAGACTACAATGAGCAGTTCTTC
-	TRBV4-2	TRBJ2-7	TRBD1	CASSQVGRGRVAALYEQYF	TGTGCCAGCAGCCAAGTCGGCAGGGGGCGCGTAGCGGCTCTCTACGAGCAGTACTTC
-	TRBV5-1	TRBJ2-3	-	CASSLGGTDTQYF	TGCGCCAGCAGCTTGGGAGGCACAGATACGCAGTATTTT
-	TRBV9	TRBJ2-2	-	CASTGPVTGELFF	TGTGCCAGCACTGGGCCGGTTACCGGGGAGCTGTTTTTT
-	TRBV6-6	TRBJ2-7	TRBD1	CASSYSGQDYEQYF	TGTGCCAGCAGTTACTCCGGACAGGACTACGAGCAGTACTTC
-	TRBV27	TRBJ1-4	-	CASSLSEREKLFF	TGTGCCAGCAGTTTATCCGAACGGGAAAAACTGTTTTTT
-	TRBV5-1	TRBJ2-7	TRBD1	CASSLRTGDQYEQYF	TGCGCCAGCAGCTTGAGGACAGGGGATCAATACGAGCAGTACTTC
-	TRBV11-2	TRBJ1-1	-	CASRQTVNTEAFF	TGTGCCAGCAGACAGACGGTGAACACTGAAGCTTTCTTT
-	TRBV7-2	TRBJ2-3	-	CASSLVLGTDTQYF	TGTGCCAGCAGCTTAGTACTAGGAACAGATACGCAGTATTTT
-	TRBV6-1	TRBJ2-2	-	CASSAAAGSNTGELFF	TGTGCCAGCAGTGCCGCCGCGGGCTCAAACACCGGGGAGCTGTTTTTT
-	TRBV27	TRBJ2-7	-	CASSKRLNNYEQYF	TGTGCCAGCAGTAAACGTCTTAATAACTACGAGCAGTACTTC
-	TRBV5-4	TRBJ1-2	TRBD1	CASSLAGTGEIGGYTF	TGTGCCAGCAGCTTGGCGGGGACAGGGGAAATCGGTGGCTACACCTTC